This TCR beta chain is drawn from a study of T cells after yellow fever vaccination. Across the whole study: SMART-Seq v4 Ultra Low Input prepared libraries from low-cell fractions.

TCRdb ran MiXCR on the 5' RACE reads and lists one entry per CDR3 protein. Counted here are 300,000 or so distinct CDR3 sequences, 6.8% occurring once; the ten biggest clones make up 15% to 20%. V was pared by 1 base and J by 9 bases, with 6 bases of the junction left unmatched. This CDR3 has 14 residues. Germline CDR1 is SEHNR and CDR2 is FQNEAQ (reference sequence). Comments on this clonotype: Antigen: not known.

Study results and caveats: Shared CD4/CD8 clonotypes were a small share, likely from convergent recombination. Faster peaking, at day 5 versus 15, marked a secondary response that was weaker.

The receptor was isolated from a man between 18 and 35 years old who received the YFV17D yellow fever vaccine. J is TRBJ2-1 and V is TRBV7-9; 7 nucleotides align to TRBD2. The sample in question was PBMCs, obtained roughly 46 days after the first yellow fever vaccination. CDR3 protein: CASSLEGLVGEQFF. CDR3 nucleotide sequence: TGTGCCAGCAGCTTAGAAGGACTAGTCGGTGAGCAGTTCTTC.